This T cell receptor beta chain was captured by sequencing in a study of PD-L1 blockade in urothelial cancer. Study at large: Atezolizumab (1,200 mg intravenously every 3 weeks) began around 2014 for patients.

The CDR3 loop spans 15 amino acids. The ends were cut back, 2 bases at V and 3 bases at J, with 13 bases in the middle. CDR1 and CDR2 (germline): KGHSH, LQKENI. Here immunoSEQ multiplex PCR was the method, and the copy in TCRdb shows in-frame clones only, minus some. This sample has under 35,000 clones, with 85% to 90% found just once. The sample in question was PBMCs, obtained around atezolizumab (anti-PD-L1) treatment. This TCR came from a man aged 50 to 60 with urothelial cancer. The chain employs TRBV18 and TRBJ1-1, with no clear D. CDR3 residues: CASSPKNGAHTEAFF. DNA of the CDR3: TGTGCCAGCTCACCAAAAAATGGAGCGCACACTGAAGCTTTCTTT.